Sequencing of this T cell receptor beta chain was carried out in a study of blood T cell repertoires in COVID-19. Study details: Collection of acute and convalescent COVID-19 samples took place in the United States, Italy and Spain. PBMCs, B-cell-depleted T cells, or T cells were the source of the cDNA or gDNA that made up the material.

Trimming pared 2 bases from V and 4 bases from J, leaving 9 bases between. This CDR3 has 13 amino acids. The germline CDR1 and CDR2 sequences are SGHRS and YFSETQ. Using immunoSEQ multiplex PCR, the repertoire was profiled, and TCRdb retains in-frame clones only, with some absent. The data contain roughly 400,000 clones, over 75% of them seen just once; the ten biggest clones take up roughly 2%. Individuals aged roughly 18 to 95 years were recruited from roughly 23 US areas. Researchers sorted participants into cohorts using their self-reported clinical history. This clone has just one count. Input material: PBMCs or T cells enriched from blood (not recorded which). The V and J genes are TRBV5-1 and TRBJ1-1; D uncertain. This TCR was recovered from a woman aged 40 to 50 with acute COVID-19. The CDR3 sequence: CASSFYQRTEAFF. DNA for the CDR3: TGCGCCAGCAGCTTCTACCAACGCACTGAAGCTTTCTTT.